The next 28 T cell receptor beta chains were all read from a single sample in a study of shared clonotypes between healthy human individuals. Libraries were prepared by immunoSEQ multiplex PCR; TCRdb keeps only in-frame clonotypes and omits some of them. The top ten hold roughly 0.13% of the sample, which has some 2,000,000 clones, 85% to 95% seen once. The sample taken for sequencing was naive CD4+ T cells sorted from blood. Documented subset: CD45RA+ positively selected. These TCRs come from a man aged 18 to 30 in good health.

The chain links TRBV14 to TRBJ2-4; TRBD1 aligns across 9 bases. The CDR3 runs to 16 residues. Germline V CDR1 and CDR2: SGHDN, FVKESK. The V segment lost 1 base and the J segment 4 bases; nucleotides outside the gene matches: 5. CDR3 sequence (DNA): TGTGCCAGCAGCCAAGGGGGACAGGGCAGGAAAAACATTCAGTACTTC. This sequence encodes CASSQGGQGRKNIQYF.

The chain employs TRBV4-1 and TRBJ1-5; D remains unclear. The CDR3 loop spans 14 amino acids. CDR1 MGHRA and CDR2 YSYEKL come from the germline V gene. Trimming removed 0 bases from V and 6 bases from J, with 9 bases in between. The chain's CDR3 is CASSQDHLRQPQHF. The CDR3 nucleotides are TGCGCCAGCAGCCAAGATCATCTGCGTCAGCCCCAGCATTTT.

The chain uses TRBV6-1 and TRBJ2-2; no definite D call. The CDR3 loop spans 14 amino acids. V was trimmed by 1 base and J by 4 bases, leaving 7 bases between them. Germline V gene sequence: CDR1 MNHNS, CDR2 SASEGT. The CDR3 here is CASSEERVTGELFF. DNA for the CDR3: TGTGCCAGCAGTGAAGAAAGGGTCACCGGGGAGCTGTTTTTT.

With regard to this clone: This same CDR3 is encoded by further DNA sequences in the sample. V and J are TRBV6-5 and TRBJ1-1; D might be TRBD1 (5 bases). This CDR3 contains 13 residues. Trimming removed 2 bases at V and 1 base at J, with 5 bases between. The germline V gene has CDR1 MNHEY and CDR2 SVGAGI. CDR3: CASSYQGNTEAFF. The CDR3 DNA sequence: TGTGCCAGCAGTTACCAGGGGAACACTGAAGCTTTCTTT.

V is TRBV6-6 and J is TRBJ1-6; 7 nucleotides line up with TRBD1. CDR3 length: 14 amino acids. V shed 6 bases and J 7 bases; nucleotides not matched to a gene: 6. CDR1 and CDR2 from the germline V gene are MNHNY and SVGAGI (reference sequence). CDR3 in amino acids: CASRPDRANSPLHF. Written as DNA, the CDR3 is TGTGCCAGCAGGCCAGACAGGGCGAATTCACCCCTCCACTTT.

V gene TRBV6-5 combines with J gene TRBJ1-1; D is unclear. V was shortened by 5 bases and J by 10 bases, with 17 bases between the two germline ends. The length of the CDR3 is 13 residues. Germline V gene lookup returns CDR1 MNHEY and CDR2 SVGAGI. The CDR3 reads CASSTLTTTTAFF. As DNA, the CDR3 is TGTGCCAGCAGTACCTTGACGACCACAACAGCTTTCTTT.

This clone was found once. This sequence joins TRBV27 and TRBJ2-3, with D tentatively TRBD1 or TRBD2 (5 bases each). Germline V CDR1 and CDR2: MNHEY, SMNVEV (reference sequence). V was cut by 9 bases and J by 2 bases, with 24 bases left in between. The CDR3 totals 17 residues. CDR3 region: CASYQTGGSPSTDTQYF. Written as DNA, the CDR3 is TGTGCCAGTTACCAAACTGGGGGATCACCTTCCACAGATACGCAGTATTTT.

The J gene is TRBJ2-7, the V gene TRBV7-9, with D possibly matching TRBD2 (5 bases). V was clipped by 3 bases and J by 3 bases, with 18 bases between them. This CDR3 region has 16 residues. Looked up from germline, CDR1 is SEHNR and CDR2 is FQNEAQ (reference sequence). The CDR3 DNA reads TGTGCCAGCAGCTTCATGGTAGGAGCGGCCCTCTACGAGCAGTACTTC. Its protein is CASSFMVGAALYEQYF.

The chain couples TRBV11-3 to TRBJ2-7; 7 bases are a match to TRBD1. CDR1 is SGHNT and CDR2 is YENEEA in the germline V gene. Trimming removed 5 bases from V and 3 bases from J; junction bases left unmatched: 7. The CDR3 spans 14 residues. The CDR3 nucleotides are TGTGCCAGCAGCCCATCAGGACAGGACTACGAGCAGTACTTC. Translation gives CASSPSGQDYEQYF.

The chain has TRBV2 and TRBJ1-3; no firm D call. This CDR3 is 14 amino acids long. Trimming removed 7 bases at V and 0 bases at J, with 10 bases between. In germline, CDR1 is SNHLY, CDR2 FYNNEI. CDR3: CASTVTFSGNTIYF. CDR3 sequence (DNA): TGTGCCAGCACCGTGACATTCTCTGGAAACACCATATATTTT. The whole variable domain, filled in from reference TRBV2 and TRBJ1-3, reads EPEVTQTPSHQVTQMGQEVILRCVPISNHLYFYWYRQILGQKVEFLVSFYNNEISEKSEIFDDQFSVERPDGSNFTLKIRSTKLEDSAMYFCASTVTFSGNTIYFGEGSWLTVV.

The V call is TRBV7-2, the J call TRBJ1-6, with TRBD1 identical over 12 bases. Germline CDR1 is SGHTA and CDR2 is FQGNSA. The junction had 7 bases not matched to a gene; V was cut back by 5 bases and J by 11 bases. The length of the CDR3 is 15 residues. The CDR3 loop reads CASSAGQGARAPLHF. DNA for the CDR3: TGTGCCAGCAGCGCGGGACAGGGGGCCAGGGCACCCCTCCACTTT.

Regarding this clone: The identical CDR3 is also encoded by other nucleotide sequences in the sample. In DNA, the CDR3 is TGTGCCAGCTCACCCTCGGGCGACAATGAGCAGTTCTTC. Its protein is CASSPSGDNEQFF. This sequence joins TRBV18 and TRBJ2-1, with D uncertain. V lost 3 bases and J 5 bases, leaving 8 bases between the germline ends. The germline V gene encodes CDR1 KGHSH and CDR2 LQKENI. This CDR3 is built from 13 residues.

The chain employs TRBV7-2 and TRBJ2-7; possibly TRBD1 for D (6 bases). CDR1 and CDR2 (germline): SGHTA, FQGNSA. CDR3 size: 15 residues. Trimming took 1 base from V and 3 from J, leaving 13 bases between them. The CDR3 DNA reads as TGTGCCAGCAGCTTAGTCTCTACAGGGTTCTACGAGCAGTACTTC. This encodes CASSLVSTGFYEQYF.

V gene TRBV7-8 combines with J gene TRBJ2-3, with D possibly being TRBD1 or TRBD2 (5 bases each). CDR3 size: 15 residues. V gave up 1 base and J gave up 0 bases, with 8 bases separating them. The germline V gene encodes CDR1 SGHVS and CDR2 FQNEAQ. CDR3 nucleotides: TGTGCCAGCAGCTTAGTCGGGACCAGCACAGATACGCAGTATTTT. Its translation: CASSLVGTSTDTQYF.

The chain links TRBV5-1 to TRBJ2-5; tentatively, D is TRBD2 (5 bases). V gave up 0 bases and J gave up 0 bases, with 12 bases separating them. CDR1 SGHRS and CDR2 YFSETQ come from the germline V gene. The CDR3 length is 16 residues. The CDR3 DNA reads TGCGCCAGCAGCTTGGGGGTGCGGGCGGACCAAGAGACCCAGTACTTC. Protein product: CASSLGVRADQETQYF.

This clone has a single count. This chain uses TRBV6-6 with TRBJ1-3; D gene unclear. CDR3 length: 16 amino acids. Germline V lookup: CDR1 MNHNY, CDR2 SVGAGI (reference sequence). V shed 0 bases and J shed 0 bases, with 9 bases lying between them. Written as DNA, the CDR3 is TGTGCCAGCAGTTACTCGGGCAGAAGCTCTGGAAACACCATATATTTT. This gives the protein CASSYSGRSSGNTIYF.

The chain couples TRBV2 to TRBJ1-1, with D unresolved. Trimming removed 1 base from V and 0 bases from J, with 12 bases in between. Germline CDR1 is SNHLY and CDR2 is FYNNEI. The CDR3 spans 16 residues. The CDR3 bases are TGTGCCAGCAGTGAAGAACGGCTAAGCGTGAACACTGAAGCTTTCTTT. It specifies CASSEERLSVNTEAFF.

In its sample, this clone was seen a few times. The V gene is TRBV18, the J gene TRBJ1-1, with unresolved D. The V gene lost 4 bases and the J gene lost 4 bases, with 13 bases spanning the gap. Germline CDR1 KGHSH, CDR2 LQKENI. This CDR3 spans 14 amino acids. In DNA, the CDR3 is TGTGCCAGCTCACTATTTTCTCTTGGCACTGAAGCTTTCTTT. Its protein product is CASSLFSLGTEAFF.

The table lists this clone with a count of one. V and J are TRBV11-2 and TRBJ2-7; D gene ambiguous. V lost 5 bases and J 5 bases, leaving 10 bases between the germline ends. CDR1 and CDR2 (germline): SGHAT, FQNNGV. This CDR3 region has 12 residues. The DNA for the CDR3 is TGTGCCAGCAGCCAAAACGATAACGAGCAGTACTTC. As protein: CASSQNDNEQYF.

The chain couples TRBV7-9 to TRBJ1-2; no clear D. The germline V gene has CDR1 SEHNR and CDR2 FQNEAQ (reference sequence). The CDR3 totals 12 residues. With 1 base removed from V and 5 bases from J, the gap between germline ends came to 5 bases. The CDR3 DNA reads as TGTGCCAGCAGCTTAGATGGATATGGCTACACCTTC. As protein: CASSLDGYGYTF.

This chain links TRBV11-2 with TRBJ2-7, with D hard to call. Looked up from germline, CDR1 is SGHAT and CDR2 is FQNNGV. Trimming left V 2 bases short and J 3 bases short, with 11 bases between. This CDR3 has 14 residues. Here the CDR3 reads CASSLRVSNYEQYF. The CDR3 coding sequence is TGTGCCAGCAGCTTACGGGTTTCGAACTACGAGCAGTACTTC. Based on the CDR3 plus reference TRBV11-2 and TRBJ2-7, the full variable domain is EAGVAQSPRYKIIEKRQSVAFWCNPISGHATLYWYQQILGQGPKLLIQFQNNGVVDDSQLPKDRFSAERLKGVDSTLKIQPAKLEDSAVYLCASSLRVSNYEQYFGPGTRLTVT.

The V and J genes are TRBV9 and TRBJ1-1; D possibly corresponds to TRBD1 (5 bases). Looked up from germline, CDR1 is SGDLS and CDR2 is YYNGEE. The CDR3 loop spans 17 amino acids. The V gene lost 0 bases and the J gene lost 1 base, with 16 bases spanning the gap. CDR3: CASSVGQGAPWNTEAFF. CDR3 DNA: TGTGCCAGCAGCGTAGGGCAGGGAGCTCCCTGGAACACTGAAGCTTTCTTT.

To note about this clone: An end of the junction does not agree with germline; a read error may underlie this. The rearrangement links TRBV5-1 to TRBJ2-6, with unresolved D. Germline V gene sequence: CDR1 SGHRS, CDR2 YFSETQ. The CDR3 runs to 15 residues. The CDR3 spells CASTLPAPGANVLTF. CDR3 nucleotide sequence: TGCGCCAGCACCTTGCCTGCCCCCGGGGCCAACGTCCTGACTTTC.

The genes are TRBV7-2 and TRBJ2-5; TRBD2 matches 12 bases. With 6 bases clipped from V and 4 bases from J, the junction kept 3 bases outside the gene matches. Per germline, CDR1 SGHTA and CDR2 FQGNSA. The CDR3 length is 14 residues. CDR3 bases: TGTGCCAGCAGACTAGCGGGAGGAGGAGAGACCCAGTACTTC. Translated: CASRLAGGGETQYF.

V usage is TRBV27 and J usage is TRBJ1-2; D perhaps matches TRBD1 (5 bases). V was pared by 6 bases and J by 3 bases, with 14 bases between. Germline assignment: CDR1 MNHEY and CDR2 SMNVEV (reference sequence). This CDR3 spans 14 amino acids. The CDR3 loop reads CASSQAPGHYGYTF. The CDR3 DNA reads as TGTGCCAGCAGCCAAGCCCCAGGGCACTATGGCTACACCTTC.

The chain couples TRBV9 to TRBJ1-1, with 8 bases identical to TRBD1. CDR1 is SGDLS, CDR2 YYNGEE, per germline. The junction had 16 bases not matched to a gene; V was cut back by 0 bases and J by 0 bases. The CDR3 runs to 20 residues. CDR3 residues: CASSVVPQTGALHMNTEAFF. Written as DNA, the CDR3 is TGTGCCAGCAGCGTAGTCCCCCAGACAGGGGCCTTACACATGAACACTGAAGCTTTCTTT.

The genes are TRBV5-4 and TRBJ2-7; D unclear. The length of the CDR3 is 13 residues. The V gene lost 4 bases and the J gene lost 3 bases, with 11 bases spanning the gap. From germline, CDR1 is SGHNT and CDR2 YYREEE (reference sequence). In DNA form, the CDR3 reads TGTGCCAGCAGCCCAACAAGAAGCTACGAGCAGTACTTC. The encoded protein is CASSPTRSYEQYF. Drawing the rest from reference TRBV5-4 and TRBJ2-7, the complete variable domain is ETGVTQSPTHLIKTRGQQVTLRCSSQSGHNTVSWYQQALGQGPQFIFQYYREEENGRGNFPPRFSGLQFPNYSSELNVNALELDDSALYLCASSPTRSYEQYFGPGTRLTVT.

In the case of this clone: Within the sample, other DNA sequences also encode this same CDR3. The V call is TRBV18, the J call TRBJ1-3, with 7 bases that match TRBD1. V lost 6 bases to trimming and J lost 2 bases; unmatched junction nucleotides: 1. This CDR3 has 13 residues. CDR1 KGHSH and CDR2 LQKENI come from the germline V gene. The CDR3 DNA follows: TGTGCCAGCTCCCAGGGGGCTGGAAACACCATATATTTT. Amino acids: CASSQGAGNTIYF.